These 14 T cell receptor beta chains came from one sample sequenced in a study of cytomegalovirus exposure and HLA in healthy donors. 13 Jbeta primers and 60 Vbeta primers were used for the PCR. Using immunoSEQ multiplex PCR, the repertoire was profiled, and TCRdb retains in-frame clones only, with some absent. The sample has 120,000 to 150,000 clones, about 80% seen once. The sample comprised PBMCs. The source is a woman aged 40 to 49 in good health and CMV-seronegative.

The chain recombines TRBV6-6 with TRBJ1-2; 8 bases align to TRBD1. V gave up 6 bases and J gave up 8 bases; unmatched junction bases: 5. Germline V CDR1 and CDR2: MNHNY, SVGAGI (reference sequence). The CDR3 extends over 12 amino acids. The CDR3 reads CASRYRGGGYTF. The CDR3 nucleotides read TGTGCCAGCAGATACAGGGGGGGAGGCTACACCTTC.

V is TRBV7-9 and J is TRBJ1-1; D gene ambiguous. Germline V gene lookup returns CDR1 SEHNR and CDR2 FQNEAQ (reference sequence). The V end was cut by 5 bases, the J end by 1 base, with 8 bases between. The CDR3 spans 13 residues. As DNA, the CDR3 is TGTGCCAGCAGCACAGTGGGGAACACTGAAGCTTTCTTT. It yields the protein CASSTVGNTEAFF.

This chain uses TRBV5-8 with TRBJ2-1; TRBD2 aligns across 8 bases. Germline V gene lookup returns CDR1 SGHTS and CDR2 YDEGEE. The CDR3 loop spans 13 amino acids. V trimming: 2 bases; J trimming: 12 bases; junction bases outside the gene matches: 7. CDR3 amino acids: CASSFTSGGGQFF. CDR3 DNA: TGTGCCAGCAGCTTCACTAGCGGAGGGGGGCAGTTCTTC.

Only a few counts were recorded for this clone. The chain joins TRBV9 to TRBJ2-5; D possibly corresponds to TRBD1 (7 bases). V gave up 6 bases and J gave up 5 bases, with 14 bases separating them. CDR1 is SGDLS, CDR2 YYNGEE, per germline. This CDR3 comprises 13 residues. The CDR3 sequence: CASTLGGGETQYF. The CDR3 DNA reads TGTGCCAGCACCTTAGGAGGGGGCGAGACCCAGTACTTC.

This chain joins TRBV11-3 and TRBJ2-5; 7 bases fit TRBD2. V was clipped by 1 base and J by 6 bases; unmatched bases: 5. The CDR3 covers 14 residues. The germline CDR1 and CDR2 sequences are SGHNT and YENEEA. The CDR3 is CASSLGGSTKTQYF. DNA for the CDR3: TGTGCCAGCAGCTTAGGCGGGAGTACAAAGACCCAGTACTTC.

CDR3 DNA sequence: TGTGCCAGCAGACGGGACAGGGCTGGAAACACCATATATTTT. Its translation: CASRRDRAGNTIYF. The chain couples TRBV6-1 to TRBJ1-3; 9 bases fit TRBD1. The CDR3 runs 14 residues. The V gene's germline CDR1 is MNHNS and CDR2 SASEGT. Trimming took 6 bases from V and 2 from J; bases not matched to a gene: 2.

This chain uses TRBV28 with TRBJ1-2, with 9 bases identical to TRBD1. With V trimmed by 2 bases and J by 3 bases, 7 bases remained unmatched. Germline CDR1 reads MDHEN; CDR2 reads SYDVKM. This CDR3 is built from 16 residues. CDR3 protein: CASSLPTGGGYYGYTF. For the CDR3, the DNA is TGTGCCAGCAGTTTACCTACAGGGGGCGGTTACTATGGCTACACCTTC.

This clone was recorded a few times. The rearrangement uses TRBV18 and TRBJ1-1; D unclear. The V end was cut by 1 base, the J end by 1 base, with 4 bases between. Germline V gene data show CDR1 as KGHSH and CDR2 as LQKENI. The CDR3 is made up of 13 amino acids. The CDR3 nucleotides are TGTGCCAGCTCACCACGAGCGAACACTGAAGCTTTCTTT. Its translation: CASSPRANTEAFF.

This chain links TRBV19 with TRBJ1-1; no firm D call. The germline V gene encodes CDR1 LNHDA and CDR2 SQIVND (reference sequence). Trimming removed 2 bases at V and 0 bases at J, with 10 bases between. This CDR3 comprises 15 residues. DNA for the CDR3: TGTGCCAGTAGTATAACCCCGTACATGAACACTGAAGCTTTCTTT. Translation: CASSITPYMNTEAFF.

The gene calls are TRBV28 and TRBJ1-3; D is uncertain. Germline CDR1 reads MDHEN; CDR2 reads SYDVKM. The CDR3 consists of 16 residues. Deletions cut 3 bases from V and 0 bases from J, with 12 bases between. CDR3 DNA sequence: TGTGCCAGCAGTTTCCTCGGGTCATCCTCTGGAAACACCATATATTTT. Its translation is CASSFLGSSSGNTIYF.

The table lists this clone with a few counts. The rearrangement uses TRBV28 and TRBJ2-7; TRBD2 matches 8 bases. Germline V gene lookup returns CDR1 MDHEN and CDR2 SYDVKM. With V trimmed by 1 base and J by 4 bases, 18 bases remained unmatched. This CDR3 is 19 amino acids long. Here the CDR3 reads CASSLFWASGPDRLYEQYF. CDR3 DNA sequence: TGTGCCAGCAGTTTATTCTGGGCTAGCGGGCCCGACCGATTATACGAGCAGTACTTC.

J is TRBJ2-2 and V is TRBV7-8, with a weak D call TRBD2 (6 bases). CDR1 is SGHVS and CDR2 is FQNEAQ in the germline V gene. V lost 2 bases to trimming and J lost 1 base, with 14 bases between them. The CDR3 is 17 amino acids. The CDR3 spells CASSLRYLARNTGELFF. CDR3 sequence (DNA): TGTGCCAGCAGCTTAAGGTATCTAGCGAGGAACACCGGGGAGCTGTTTTTT. Full variable domain (remainder filled in from reference TRBV7-8 and TRBJ2-2): GAGVSQSPRYKVAKRGQDVALRCDPISGHVSLFWYQQALGQGPEFLTYFQNEAQLDKSGLPSDRFFAERPEGSVSTLKIQRTQQEDSAVYLCASSLRYLARNTGELFFGEGSRLTVL.

The CDR3 DNA is TGTGCCAGCAGCTTTAAAACCGGGACATACACCTACAATGAGCAGTTCTTC. It codes for CASSFKTGTYTYNEQFF. The chain joins TRBV5-4 to TRBJ2-1; maybe TRBD1 (6 bases). Trimming took off 2 bases at V and 2 bases at J, with 17 bases between the two ends. The CDR3 runs 17 residues. Germline V CDR1 and CDR2: SGHNT, YYREEE (reference sequence).

The chain links TRBV19 to TRBJ2-1; D gene unclear. Germline CDR1 reads LNHDA; CDR2 reads SQIVND (reference sequence). This CDR3 is 14 amino acids long. The V and J ends lost 3 bases and 4 bases respectively, with 10 bases between them. The CDR3 loop is CASSIQAVYNEQFF. The DNA of the CDR3 is TGTGCCAGTAGTATCCAGGCCGTATACAATGAGCAGTTCTTC.